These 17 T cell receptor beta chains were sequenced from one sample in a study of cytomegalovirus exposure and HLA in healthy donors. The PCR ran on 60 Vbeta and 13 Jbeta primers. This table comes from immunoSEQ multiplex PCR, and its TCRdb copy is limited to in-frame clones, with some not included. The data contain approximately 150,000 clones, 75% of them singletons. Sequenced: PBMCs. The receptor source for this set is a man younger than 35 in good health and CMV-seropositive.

This CDR3 is CASRLTGVSYNEQFF. CDR3 DNA sequence: TGCGCCAGCAGGTTGACGGGGGTCTCCTACAATGAGCAGTTCTTC. The chain links TRBV5-1 to TRBJ2-1; weak D call: TRBD2 (6 bases). Germline CDR1 SGHRS, CDR2 YFSETQ. The V gene lost 5 bases and the J gene lost 0 bases, with 12 bases spanning the gap. CDR3 length equals 15 residues.

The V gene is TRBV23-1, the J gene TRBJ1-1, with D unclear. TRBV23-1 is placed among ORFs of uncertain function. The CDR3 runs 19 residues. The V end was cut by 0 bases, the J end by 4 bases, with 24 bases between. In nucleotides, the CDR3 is TGCGCCAGCAGTCAATCATTGAGGACGGCTAGCCTGAAGAGCACTGAAGCTTTCTTT. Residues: CASSQSLRTASLKSTEAFF.

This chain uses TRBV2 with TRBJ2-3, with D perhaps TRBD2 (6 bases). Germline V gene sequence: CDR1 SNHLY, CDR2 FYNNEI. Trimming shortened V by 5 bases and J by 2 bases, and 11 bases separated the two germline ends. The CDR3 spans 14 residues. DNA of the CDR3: TGTGCCAGCAGTTCCCAGCGGGCCACAGATACGCAGTATTTT. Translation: CASSSQRATDTQYF.

CDR3 DNA sequence: TGTGCCAGCAGCCCCCGACAGGGGTTATTGGAGCCCCAGCATTTT. Amino acid sequence: CASSPRQGLLEPQHF. V gene TRBV6-1 combines with J gene TRBJ1-5; 8 nucleotides line up with TRBD1. This CDR3 has 15 amino acids. Germline V gene sequence: CDR1 MNHNS, CDR2 SASEGT. Trimming at V came to 6 bases and at J to 8 bases, leaving 12 bases not matched to a gene.

This chain's CDR3 is CASSPAGQENEAFF. The DNA for the CDR3 is TGTGCCAGCAGCCCGGCGGGACAGGAGAATGAAGCTTTCTTT. The chain couples TRBV7-9 to TRBJ1-1, with TRBD1 matching over 8 bases. The CDR3 sequence is 14 residues long. Losses at the gene ends were 5 bases for V and 7 bases for J; bases not matched to a gene: 9. CDR1 is SEHNR, CDR2 FQNEAQ, per germline (reference sequence). The full variable domain, rest sourced from reference TRBV7-9 and TRBJ1-1, is DTGVSQNPRHKITKRGQNVTFRCDPISEHNRLYWYRQTLGQGPEFLTYFQNEAQLEKSRLLSDRFSAERPKGSFSTLEIQRTEQGDSAMYLCASSPAGQENEAFFGQGTRLTVV.

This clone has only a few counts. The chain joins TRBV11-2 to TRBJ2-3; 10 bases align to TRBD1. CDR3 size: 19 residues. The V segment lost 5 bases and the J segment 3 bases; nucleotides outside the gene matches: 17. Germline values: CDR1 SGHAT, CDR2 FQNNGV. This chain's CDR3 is CASSDLGQGGPPGTDTQYF. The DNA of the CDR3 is TGTGCCAGCAGCGACCTAGGACAGGGGGGTCCCCCAGGGACAGATACGCAGTATTTT.

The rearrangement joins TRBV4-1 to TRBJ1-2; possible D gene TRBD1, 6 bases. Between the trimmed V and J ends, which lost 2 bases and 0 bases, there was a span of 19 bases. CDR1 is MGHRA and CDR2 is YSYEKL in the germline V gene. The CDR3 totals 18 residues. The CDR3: CASSQPGTSPVTNYGYTF. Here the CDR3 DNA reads TGCGCCAGCAGCCAACCTGGGACATCGCCCGTCACTAACTATGGCTACACCTTC.

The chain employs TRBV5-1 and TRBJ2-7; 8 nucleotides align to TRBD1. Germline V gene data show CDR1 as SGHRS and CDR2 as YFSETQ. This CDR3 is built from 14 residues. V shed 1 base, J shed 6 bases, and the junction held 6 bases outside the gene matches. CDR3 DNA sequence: TGCGCCAGCAGCTTGCTGACAGGGGTTTCCGAGCAGTACTTC. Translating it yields CASSLLTGVSEQYF.

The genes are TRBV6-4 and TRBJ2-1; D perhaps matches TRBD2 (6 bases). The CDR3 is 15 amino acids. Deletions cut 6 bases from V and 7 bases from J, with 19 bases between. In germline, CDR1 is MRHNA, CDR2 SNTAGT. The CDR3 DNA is TGTGCCAGCAGAGACGGGAGAATCCTCTTTAATGAGCAGTTCTTC. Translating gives CASRDGRILFNEQFF.

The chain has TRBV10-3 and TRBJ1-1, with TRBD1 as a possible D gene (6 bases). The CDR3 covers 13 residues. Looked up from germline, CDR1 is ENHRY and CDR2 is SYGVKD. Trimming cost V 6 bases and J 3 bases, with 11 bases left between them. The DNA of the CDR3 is TGTGCCATCAGGGGACATCTAGACACTGAAGCTTTCTTT. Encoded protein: CAIRGHLDTEAFF.

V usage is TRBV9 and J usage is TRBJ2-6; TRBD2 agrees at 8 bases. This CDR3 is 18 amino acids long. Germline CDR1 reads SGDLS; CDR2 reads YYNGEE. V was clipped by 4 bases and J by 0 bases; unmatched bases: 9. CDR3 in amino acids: CASSPAGGRTSGANVLTF. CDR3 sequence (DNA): TGTGCCAGCAGCCCGGCGGGGGGACGGACCTCTGGGGCCAACGTCCTGACTTTC.

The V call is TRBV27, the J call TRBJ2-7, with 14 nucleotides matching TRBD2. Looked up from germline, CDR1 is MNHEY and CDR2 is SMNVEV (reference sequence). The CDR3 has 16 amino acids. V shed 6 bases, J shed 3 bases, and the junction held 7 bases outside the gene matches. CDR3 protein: CASRGLAGVRGYEQYF. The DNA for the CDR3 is TGTGCCAGCAGGGGACTAGCGGGAGTCAGGGGCTACGAGCAGTACTTC.

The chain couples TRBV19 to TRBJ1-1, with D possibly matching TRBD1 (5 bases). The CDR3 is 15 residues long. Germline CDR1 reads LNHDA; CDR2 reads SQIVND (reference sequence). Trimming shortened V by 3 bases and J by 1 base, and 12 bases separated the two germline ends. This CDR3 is CASSITGTANTEAFF. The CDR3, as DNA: TGTGCCAGTAGTATCACCGGGACTGCGAACACTGAAGCTTTCTTT.

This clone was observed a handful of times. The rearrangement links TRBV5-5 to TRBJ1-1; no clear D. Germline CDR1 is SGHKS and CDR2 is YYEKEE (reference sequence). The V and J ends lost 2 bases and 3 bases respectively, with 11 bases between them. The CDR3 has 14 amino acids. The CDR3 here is CASSLEWLDTEAFF. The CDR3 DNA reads TGTGCCAGCAGCTTAGAGTGGTTGGACACTGAAGCTTTCTTT.

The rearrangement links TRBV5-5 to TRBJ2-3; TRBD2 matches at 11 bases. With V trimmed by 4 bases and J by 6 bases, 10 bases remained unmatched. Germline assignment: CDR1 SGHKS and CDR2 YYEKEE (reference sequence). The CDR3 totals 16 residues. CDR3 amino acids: CASSPFQTSGTDTQYF. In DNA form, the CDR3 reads TGTGCCAGCAGCCCCTTTCAGACTAGCGGGACTGATACGCAGTATTTT.

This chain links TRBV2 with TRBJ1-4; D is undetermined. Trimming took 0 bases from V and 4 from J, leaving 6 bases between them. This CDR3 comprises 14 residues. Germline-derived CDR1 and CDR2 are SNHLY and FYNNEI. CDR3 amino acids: CASSEAIGNEKLFF. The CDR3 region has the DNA TGTGCCAGCAGTGAAGCGATCGGTAATGAAAAACTGTTTTTT.

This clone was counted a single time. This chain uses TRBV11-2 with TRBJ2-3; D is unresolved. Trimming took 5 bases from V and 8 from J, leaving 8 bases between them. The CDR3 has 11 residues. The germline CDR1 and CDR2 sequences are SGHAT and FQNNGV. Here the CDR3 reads CASSALGTQYF. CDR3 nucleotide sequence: TGTGCCAGCAGCGCCCTCGGTACGCAGTATTTT.